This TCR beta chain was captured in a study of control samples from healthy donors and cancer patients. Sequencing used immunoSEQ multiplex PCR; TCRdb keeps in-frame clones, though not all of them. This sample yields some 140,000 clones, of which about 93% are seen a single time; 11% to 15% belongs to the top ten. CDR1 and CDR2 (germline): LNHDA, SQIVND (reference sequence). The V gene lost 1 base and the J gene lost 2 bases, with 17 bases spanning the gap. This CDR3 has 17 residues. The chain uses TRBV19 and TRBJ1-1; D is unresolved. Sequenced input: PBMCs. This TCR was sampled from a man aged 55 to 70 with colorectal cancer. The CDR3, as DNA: TGTGCCAGTAGTATAGGAAGTACACGACAAGCCAACACTGAAGCTTTCTTT. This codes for CASSIGSTRQANTEAFF.